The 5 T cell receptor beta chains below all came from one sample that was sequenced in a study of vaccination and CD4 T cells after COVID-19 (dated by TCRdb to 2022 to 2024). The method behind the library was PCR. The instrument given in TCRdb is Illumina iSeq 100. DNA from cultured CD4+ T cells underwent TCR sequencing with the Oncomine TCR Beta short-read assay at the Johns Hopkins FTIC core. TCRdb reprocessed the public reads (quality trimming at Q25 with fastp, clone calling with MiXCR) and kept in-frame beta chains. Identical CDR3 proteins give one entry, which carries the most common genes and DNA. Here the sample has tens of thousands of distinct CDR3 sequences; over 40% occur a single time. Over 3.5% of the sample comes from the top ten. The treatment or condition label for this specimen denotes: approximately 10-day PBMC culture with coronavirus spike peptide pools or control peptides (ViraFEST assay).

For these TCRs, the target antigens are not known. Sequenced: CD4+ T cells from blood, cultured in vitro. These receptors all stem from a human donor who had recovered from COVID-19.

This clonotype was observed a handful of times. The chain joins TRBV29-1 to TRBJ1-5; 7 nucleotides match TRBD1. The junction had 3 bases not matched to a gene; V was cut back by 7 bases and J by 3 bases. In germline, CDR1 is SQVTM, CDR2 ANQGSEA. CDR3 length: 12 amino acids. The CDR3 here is CSAKGANQPQHF. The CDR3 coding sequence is TGCAGCGCCAAGGGGGCCAATCAGCCCCAGCATTTT.

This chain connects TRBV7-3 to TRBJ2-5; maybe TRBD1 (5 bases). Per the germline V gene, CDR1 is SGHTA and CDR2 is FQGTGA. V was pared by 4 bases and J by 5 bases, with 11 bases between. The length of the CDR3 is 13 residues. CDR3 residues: CASSSGSTETQYF. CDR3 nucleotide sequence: TGTGCCAGCAGCTCAGGGTCTACGGAGACCCAGTACTTC.

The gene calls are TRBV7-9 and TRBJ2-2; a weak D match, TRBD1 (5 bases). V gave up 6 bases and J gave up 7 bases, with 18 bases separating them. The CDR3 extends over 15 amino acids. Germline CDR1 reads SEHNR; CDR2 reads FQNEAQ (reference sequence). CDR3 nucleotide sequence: TGTGCCAGCAGTTCCCTCCAGGGCTTCGGCGGGGAGCTGTTTTTT. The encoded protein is CASSSLQGFGGELFF. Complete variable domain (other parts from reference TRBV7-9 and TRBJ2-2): DTGVSQNPRHKITKRGQNVTFRCDPISEHNRLYWYRQTLGQGPEFLTYFQNEAQLEKSRLLSDRFSAERPKGSFSTLEIQRTEQGDSAMYLCASSSLQGFGGELFFGEGSRLTVL.

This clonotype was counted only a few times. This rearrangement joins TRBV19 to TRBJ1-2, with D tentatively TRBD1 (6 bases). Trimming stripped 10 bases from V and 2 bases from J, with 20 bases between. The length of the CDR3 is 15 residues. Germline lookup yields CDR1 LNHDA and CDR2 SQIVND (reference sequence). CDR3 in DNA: TGTGCCACTCCTAACCCGGCAGGGGACAACTATGGCTACACCTTC. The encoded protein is CATPNPAGDNYGYTF.

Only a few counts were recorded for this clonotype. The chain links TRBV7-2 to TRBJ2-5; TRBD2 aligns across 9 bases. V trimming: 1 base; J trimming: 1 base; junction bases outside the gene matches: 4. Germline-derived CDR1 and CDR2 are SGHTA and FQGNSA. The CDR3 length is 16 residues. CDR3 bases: TGTGCCAGCAGCTTAGGGGCTAGCGGGGCCCAAGAGACCCAGTACTTC. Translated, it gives CASSLGASGAQETQYF.